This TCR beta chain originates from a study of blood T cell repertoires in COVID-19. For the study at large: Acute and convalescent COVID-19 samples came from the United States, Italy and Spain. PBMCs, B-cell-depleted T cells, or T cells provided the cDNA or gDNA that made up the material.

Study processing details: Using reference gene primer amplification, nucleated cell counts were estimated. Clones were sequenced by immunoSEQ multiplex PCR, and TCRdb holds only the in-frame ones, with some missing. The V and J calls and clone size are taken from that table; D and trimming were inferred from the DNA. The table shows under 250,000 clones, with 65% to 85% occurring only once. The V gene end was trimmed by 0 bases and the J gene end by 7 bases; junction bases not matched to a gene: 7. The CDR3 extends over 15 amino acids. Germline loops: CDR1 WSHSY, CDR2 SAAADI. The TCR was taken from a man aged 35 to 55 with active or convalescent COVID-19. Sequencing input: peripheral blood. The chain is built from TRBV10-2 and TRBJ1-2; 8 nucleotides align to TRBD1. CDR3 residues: CASSESTGQGSGYTF. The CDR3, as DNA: TGCGCCAGCAGTGAGTCGACAGGACAGGGAAGTGGCTACACCTTC.